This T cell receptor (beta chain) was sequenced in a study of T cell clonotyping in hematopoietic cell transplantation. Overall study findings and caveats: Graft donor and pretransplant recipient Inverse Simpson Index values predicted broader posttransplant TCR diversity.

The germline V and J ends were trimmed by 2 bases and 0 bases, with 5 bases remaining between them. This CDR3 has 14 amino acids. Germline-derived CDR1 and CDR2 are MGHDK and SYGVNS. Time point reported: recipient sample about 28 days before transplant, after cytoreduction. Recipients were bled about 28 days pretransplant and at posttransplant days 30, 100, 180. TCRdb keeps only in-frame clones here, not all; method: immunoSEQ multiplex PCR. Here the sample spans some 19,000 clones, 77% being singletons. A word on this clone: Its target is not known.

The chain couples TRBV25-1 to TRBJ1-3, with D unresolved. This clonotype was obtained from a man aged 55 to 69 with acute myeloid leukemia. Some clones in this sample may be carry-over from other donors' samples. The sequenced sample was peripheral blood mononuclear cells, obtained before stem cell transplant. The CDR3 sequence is CASSEGYSGNTIYF. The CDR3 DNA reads TGTGCCAGCAGTGAAGGTTACTCTGGAAACACCATATATTTT.